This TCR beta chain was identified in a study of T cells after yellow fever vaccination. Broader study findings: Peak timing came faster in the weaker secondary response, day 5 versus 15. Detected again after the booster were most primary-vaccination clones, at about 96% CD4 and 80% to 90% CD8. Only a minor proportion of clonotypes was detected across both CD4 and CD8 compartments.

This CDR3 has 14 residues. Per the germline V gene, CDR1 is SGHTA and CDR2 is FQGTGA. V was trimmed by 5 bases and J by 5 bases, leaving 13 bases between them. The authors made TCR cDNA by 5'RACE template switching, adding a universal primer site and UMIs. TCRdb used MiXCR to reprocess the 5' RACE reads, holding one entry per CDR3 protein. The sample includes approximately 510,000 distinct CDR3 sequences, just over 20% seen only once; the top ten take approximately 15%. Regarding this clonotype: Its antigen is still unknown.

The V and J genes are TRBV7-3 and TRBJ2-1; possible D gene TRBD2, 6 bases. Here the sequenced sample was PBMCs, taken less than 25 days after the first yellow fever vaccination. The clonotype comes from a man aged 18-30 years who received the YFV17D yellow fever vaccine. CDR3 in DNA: TGTGCCAGCAGCCTCGGACTATCCAACAATGAGCAGTTCTTC. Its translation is CASSLGLSNNEQFF.